The subject of this entry is one TCR beta chain. What it binds is unknown. It was template switching that added a universal primer site, and there were unique molecular identifiers on the cDNA. MiXCR was run by TCRdb on the 5' RACE reads, yielding one entry per CDR3 protein. This sample carries some 460,000 distinct CDR3 sequences, 13% to 15% of them seen once, and the ten largest clones take about 0.54%. This sample was included in a study of identical twins. General study results and limits: Cord blood's abundant beta clonotypes had fewer insertions, unlike memory repertoires. Weaker excess twin sharing was seen among beta out-of-frame sequences. Monozygotic twins shared more out-of-frame TCR alpha than recombination models predicted.

The V gene end was trimmed by 0 bases and the J gene end by 1 base; junction bases not matched to a gene: 4. Per germline, CDR1 SGHRS and CDR2 YFSETQ. The CDR3 length is 16 residues. The sample was also reused in another study, on yellow fever vaccine responses in identical twins.

The sequence came from a woman aged 18 to 35 in good health. J is TRBJ2-1 and V is TRBV5-1; TRBD2 aligns across 7 bases. Material: CD4+ T cells sorted from blood. The CDR3 protein is CASSLDWGGSYNEQFF. For the CDR3, the DNA is TGCGCCAGCAGCTTGGATTGGGGGGGGTCCTACAATGAGCAGTTCTTC.